This TCR beta chain comes out of a study of vaccination and CD4 T cells after COVID-19. Study-level information: Each post-COVID sample was drawn after diagnosis, and the median interval was approximately 92 days (range 35 to 161). Stimulation used overlapping spike peptides from SARS-CoV-2, HCoV-NL63, HCoV-OC43 and HCoV-229E.

Between the trimmed V and J ends, which lost 6 bases and 4 bases, there was a span of 16 bases. Germline assignment: CDR1 MNHNS and CDR2 SASEGT. The CDR3 length is 15 residues. The Oncomine TCR Beta short-read assay generated sequence data from the DNA of cultured CD4+ T cells. Using its own MiXCR run on the PCR reads, TCRdb lists one record per CDR3 protein. The table lists under 20,000 distinct CDR3 sequences, around 80% of them singletons. Regarding treatment: roughly nine-day PBMC culture with coronavirus spike peptide pools or control peptides (ViraFEST assay). Once peptide pools had expanded antigen-specific T cells, ViraFEST sequenced TCRs. Notes on this clonotype: Antigen: not known.

The chain carries TRBV6-1 and TRBJ2-1; possibly TRBD1 or TRBD2 for D (6 bases each). The receptor comes from a human donor who received a COVID-19 vaccine. This material consisted of CD4+ T cells from blood, cultured in vitro, taken after SARS-CoV-2 vaccination. The CDR3 sequence: CASSSTGAAYNEQFF. The CDR3 DNA is TGTGCCAGCAGCTCAACGGGGGCCGCATACAATGAGCAGTTCTTC.